This TCR beta chain was captured in a study of PD-1 blockade in classical Hodgkin lymphoma. Turning to the study itself: Each patient was given nivolumab 3 mg/kg through a vein every 2 weeks.

With regard to this clone: Its antigen is currently unknown. At one of its ends the junction is not consistent with the germline gene, which may arise from a read error.

Regarding the study as a whole: Similar baseline diversity was found in complete responders and newly diagnosed patients. As was reported, newly diagnosed patients showed lower baseline TCR diversity than healthy donors did.

This CDR3 region has 15 residues. The germline gives CDR1 SGHAT, CDR2 FQNNGV. Profiling relied on immunoSEQ multiplex PCR, and the TCRdb table lists in-frame clones only, not all of them. The sample contains about 15,000 clones, approximately 88% of which appear only once. Described time point: cycle 4 day 1 (C4D1), after less than 7 weeks of nivolumab. With no exception, relapse followed autologous stem cell transplantation in all patients, and brentuximab vedotin exposure varied. It was by magnetic negative selection that CD8+ T cells were isolated from thawed PBMCs. Under best response, outcomes were complete response, partial response or progressive disease.

V gene TRBV11-2 combines with J gene TRBJ2-7; 8 nucleotides align to TRBD1. The source was CD8+ T cells from blood, collected before the fourth cycle of nivolumab. This TCR was recovered from a human donor with classical Hodgkin lymphoma. CDR3 sequence: CASTLGQGVIYEQYF. The CDR3 DNA reads as TGTGCCAGCACCTTAGGACAGGGTGTAATCTACGAGCAGTACTTC.